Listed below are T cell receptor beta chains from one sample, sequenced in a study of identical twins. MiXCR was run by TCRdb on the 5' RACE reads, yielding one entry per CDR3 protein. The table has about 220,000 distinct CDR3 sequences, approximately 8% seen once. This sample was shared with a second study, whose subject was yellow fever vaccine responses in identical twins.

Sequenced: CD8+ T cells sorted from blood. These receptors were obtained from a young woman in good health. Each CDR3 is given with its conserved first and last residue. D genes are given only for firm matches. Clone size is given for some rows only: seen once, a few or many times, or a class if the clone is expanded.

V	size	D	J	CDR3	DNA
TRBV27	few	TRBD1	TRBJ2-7	CASRLTGVSYEQYF	TGTGCCAGCAGGCTGACAGGGGTTTCCTACGAGCAGTACTTC
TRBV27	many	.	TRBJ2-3	CASSLSTGRRVGDTQYF	TGTGCCAGCAGTCTCTCGACAGGCCGAAGGGTCGGAGATACGCAGTATTTT
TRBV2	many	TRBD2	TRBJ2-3	CASSDERELDTQYF	TGTGCCAGCAGTGACGAGCGGGAGTTAGATACGCAGTATTTT
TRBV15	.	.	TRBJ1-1	CATSRVSGVGTEAFF	TGTGCCACCAGCAGAGTTTCGGGGGTGGGCACTGAAGCTTTCTTT
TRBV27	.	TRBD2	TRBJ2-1	CASSSSLGTSGYNEQFF	TGTGCCAGCAGTTCATCACTAGGGACTAGCGGATACAATGAGCAGTTCTTC
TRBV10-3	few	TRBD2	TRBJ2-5	CAISGGGKETQYF	TGTGCCATCAGTGGGGGAGGGAAAGAGACCCAGTACTTC
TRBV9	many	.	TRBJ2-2	CASSIVNGELFF	TGTGCCAGCAGCATAGTCAATGGGGAGCTGTTTTTT
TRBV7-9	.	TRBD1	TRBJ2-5	CASSHGQGKETQYF	TGTGCCAGCAGCCATGGACAGGGGAAAGAGACCCAGTACTTC
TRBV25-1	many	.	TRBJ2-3	CASREVYRDGTDTQYF	TGTGCCAGCAGAGAAGTGTACAGGGACGGCACAGATACGCAGTATTTT
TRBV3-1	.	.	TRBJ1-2	CASSPKMGDSSYGYTF	TGTGCCAGCAGCCCCAAGATGGGGGATTCGAGCTATGGCTACACCTTC
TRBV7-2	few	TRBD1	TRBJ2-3	CASTLKKTGDPTDTQYF	TGTGCCAGCACCTTAAAAAAGACAGGGGATCCCACAGATACGCAGTATTTT
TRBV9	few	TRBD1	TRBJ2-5	CASSKRTGGLQETQYF	TGTGCCAGCAGCAAGCGGACAGGGGGCCTACAAGAGACCCAGTACTTC
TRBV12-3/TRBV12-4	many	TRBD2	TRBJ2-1	CASSFTSVDEQFF	TGTGCCAGCAGTTTTACTAGCGTGGATGAGCAGTTCTTC
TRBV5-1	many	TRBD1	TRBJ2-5	CASSLAGQGQETQYF	TGCGCCAGCAGCTTGGCAGGACAGGGACAAGAGACCCAGTACTTC
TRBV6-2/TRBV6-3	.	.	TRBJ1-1	CASSPSKNTEAFF	TGTGCCAGCAGTCCATCCAAGAACACTGAAGCTTTCTTT
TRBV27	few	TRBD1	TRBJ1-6	CASSEQGPGSPLHF	TGTGCCAGCAGTGAACAGGGGCCGGGTTCACCCCTCCACTTT
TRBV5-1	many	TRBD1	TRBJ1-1	CASSWTGYTEAFF	TGCGCCAGCAGCTGGACAGGGTACACTGAAGCTTTCTTT
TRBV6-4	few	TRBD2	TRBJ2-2	CASSVSGGLNTGELFF	TGTGCCAGCAGTGTTAGCGGGGGCCTGAACACCGGGGAGCTGTTTTTT
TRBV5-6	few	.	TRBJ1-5	CASSLGQGQPQHF	TGTGCCAGCAGCTTGGGCCAGGGTCAGCCCCAGCATTTT
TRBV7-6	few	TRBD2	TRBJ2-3	CASSLGLAGSGDTQYF	TGTGCCAGCAGCTTAGGACTAGCGGGGTCGGGAGATACGCAGTATTTT
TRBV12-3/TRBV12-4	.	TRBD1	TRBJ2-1	CASSPDRRYLDEQFF	TGTGCCAGCAGTCCGGACAGGAGGTATTTGGATGAGCAGTTCTTC
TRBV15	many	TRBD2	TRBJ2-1	CATSRAGLAGDEFF	TGTGCCACCAGCAGAGCGGGACTAGCGGGAGATGAGTTCTTC
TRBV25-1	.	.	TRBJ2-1	CASSEGSGRRF	TGTGCCAGCAGTGAAGGAAGTGGGAGGAGATTC
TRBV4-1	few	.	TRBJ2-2	CASSSRVTGELFF	TGCGCCAGCAGCTCAAGGGTTACCGGGGAGCTGTTTTTT
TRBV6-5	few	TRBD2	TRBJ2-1	CASIIGGASGVSSYNEQFF	TGTGCCAGCATTATAGGGGGGGCTAGCGGGGTGAGCTCCTACAATGAGCAGTTCTTC
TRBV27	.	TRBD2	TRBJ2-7	CASSPSGARDEQYF	TGTGCCAGCAGTCCCAGCGGGGCCCGGGACGAGCAGTACTTC
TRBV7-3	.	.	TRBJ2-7	CASSLGVSRFYEQYF	TGTGCCAGCAGCTTAGGGGTCAGTAGATTCTACGAGCAGTACTTC
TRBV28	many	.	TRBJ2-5	CASSFDLAGQETQYF	TGTGCCAGCAGTTTTGATCTAGCCGGCCAAGAGACCCAGTACTTC
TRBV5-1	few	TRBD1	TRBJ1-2	CASSLAGQGAANYGYTF	TGCGCCAGCAGCTTGGCCGGTCAGGGGGCTGCGAACTATGGCTACACCTTC